This T cell receptor (beta chain) was profiled in a study of shared clonotypes between healthy human individuals. CD8 cells classed as naive were CD45RO-negative and positively selected for CCR7, excluding terminally differentiated effector memory CD45RA+ cells. Sequencing was at deep level. For each subset, genomic DNA was distributed in equal portions over several immunoSEQ plates. Only in-frame clones appear in the TCRdb table, and some are missing; sequencing was by immunoSEQ multiplex PCR. The sample includes about 2.1 million clones, around 93% of them seen just once. The count of this clone is one. What it recognizes is unknown. Broader study findings: Sharing across four donors was highest in naive CD4 (around 5%) and lowest in memory CD8 (about 0.4%).

The germline gives CDR1 SEHNR, CDR2 FQNEAQ (reference sequence). The CDR3 totals 15 residues. Trimming took 5 bases from V and 4 from J, leaving 18 bases between them. What was sequenced was naive CD8+ T cells from PBMCs. The chain uses TRBV7-9 and TRBJ2-7; weak D call: TRBD1 (5 bases). This receptor was obtained from a man younger than 35 in good health. Some clones in this sample may be carry-over from other donors' samples. The chain's CDR3 is CASSPSRVSGYEQYF. The CDR3 DNA reads TGTGCCAGCAGCCCTTCCAGGGTGTCAGGGTACGAGCAGTACTTC.